This T cell receptor (beta chain) was observed in a study of blood T cell repertoires in COVID-19 (dated by TCRdb to the early 2020s). Looking at the study overall: Samples from collaborators originated in the United States, Italy and Spain and spanned both the acute and convalescent phases of COVID-19. Deeply sampled blood TCRbeta repertoires from subjects exposed to, actively infected with, or recovered from COVID-19 were included in the dataset. Sample metadata almost always included a de-identified subject ID, COVID-19 status, age in years and sex. Samples were obtained from the ongoing ImmuneRACE study (first 160 participants) and from 1,254 subjects provided by 6 global collaborators. Where available, HLA class I and class II types were taken from metadata supplied by the sample provider and were not determined by assay-based typing. The prospective study material was composed of cDNA or gDNA derived from T cells, B-cell-depleted T cells, or PBMCs. A freely available public database, intended as a resource for researchers studying the immune response to SARS-CoV-2, is where the repertoires were released.

Notes on this clone: What antigen it recognizes has not been identified. No quality values exist for individual bases; no much larger clone is one base distant.

TCRbeta CDR3 regions were amplified from genomic DNA by means of the immunoSEQ Assay, a bias-controlled multiplex PCR. The paper's processing steps were these. Nucleated cell counts per sample were estimated from amplification of reference gene primers within the assay. To quantify the absolute abundance of each unique TCRbeta CDR3 rearrangement, sequence reads were collapsed and filtered. For each sample, productive Simpson clonality was calculated as the square root of Simpson's diversity index over productive rearrangements. Entries here come from immuneACCESS through TCRdb and include only in-frame sequences with V and J called. Some clones fail to appear in such tables; in the studies checked, an unresolved V gene covers under half of the shortfall, and the cause of the remainder is unknown. V and J calls and clone size are copied from that table; D and trimming were computed from the DNA. The sample table records 120,000 to 150,000 clones; approximately 88% of these occur just once. Of the sample, more than 1% falls within the top ten clones.

Participants in the prospective study were aged roughly 18 to 89 years, lived in under 30 United States geographic areas, and enrolled through a virtual design. To assign participants to cohorts, the prospective study relied on clinical history that participants themselves reported in a screening survey and a study questionnaire. In the prospective study, whole blood, serum and a nasopharyngeal or oropharyngeal swab were collected from each participant by mobile phlebotomists. Prospective study participants could optionally give additional blood draws and questionnaires over an approximately two-month period. Prospective study blood samples were shipped either frozen or at room temperature before DNA extraction. The trim is 7 bases for V and 6 bases for J, with a gap of 19 bases between the germline ends. CDR3 length: 14 amino acids, cysteine to phenylalanine. Left in the record is the CDR3 DNA by itself, 42 bases read in frame from the first base. The germline V gene encodes CDR1 MDHEN and CDR2 SYDVKM.

Broad study findings and their caveats: Clinical and demographic metadata were provided uncurated, with the amount varying by source and participant.

This chain joins TRBV28 to TRBJ2-7, with a tentative D gene TRBD2 over 6 matching bases. The receptor comes from a woman younger than 45 with acute COVID-19. The specimen was PBMCs or T cells enriched from blood (not recorded which). The CDR3 region: CASTSPGDRLEQYF. Here is the DNA: TGTGCCAGCACCTCGCCGGGGGACCGACTCGAGCAGTACTTC.